Following are 17 T cell receptor beta chains from one sample sequenced in a study of shared clonotypes between healthy human individuals. TCRdb keeps only in-frame clones here, not all; method: immunoSEQ multiplex PCR. The profile shows some 450,000 clones, 77% of them singletons. The sequenced material came from PBMCs. All receptors come from a woman in her thirties or forties in good health. Some clones in this sample may be carry-over from other donors' samples.

Turning to this clone: It differs at one base from a far larger clone, so likely a read error. Other DNA sequences from this sample encode an identical CDR3 as well. The J gene is TRBJ1-2, the V gene TRBV29-1; no reliable D call. The length of the CDR3 is 14 residues. V was pared by 0 bases and J by 3 bases, with 11 bases between. CDR1 is SQVTM, CDR2 ANQGSEA, per germline. CDR3 coding DNA: TGCAGCGTTGAAGATCCGGGAGGCGACTATGGCTACACCTTC. Protein: CSVEDPGGDYGYTF.

This sequence joins TRBV6-1 and TRBJ1-5; a weak D match, TRBD1 (5 bases). Germline lookup yields CDR1 MNHNS and CDR2 SASEGT. The CDR3 has 13 residues. Trimming left V 2 bases short and J 9 bases short, with 11 bases between. CDR3 in amino acids: CASSERWGWPQHF. DNA for the CDR3: TGTGCCAGCAGTGAACGGTGGGGGTGGCCCCAGCATTTT.

The rearrangement uses TRBV6-1 and TRBJ1-5, with D maybe TRBD1 (5 bases). The CDR3 length is 13 residues. CDR1 and CDR2 from the germline V gene are MNHNS and SASEGT. Trimming removed 7 bases from V and 3 bases from J, with 10 bases in between. CDR3 bases: TGTGCCAGCAAGCAGGACAACAATCAGCCCCAGCATTTT. Protein sequence: CASKQDNNQPQHF.

The CDR3 reads CASSPLAGNEQFF. DNA of the CDR3: TGCGCCAGCAGCCCCCTAGCGGGTAATGAGCAGTTCTTC. This chain links TRBV5-1 with TRBJ2-1, with 8 bases that match TRBD2. V was pared by 4 bases and J by 7 bases, with 4 bases of the junction left unmatched. The CDR3 consists of 13 residues. The germline V gene encodes CDR1 SGHRS and CDR2 YFSETQ. Supplemented by reference TRBV5-1 and TRBJ2-1, the full variable domain reads KAGVTQTPRYLIKTRGQQVTLSCSPISGHRSVSWYQQTPGQGLQFLFEYFSETQRNKGNFPGRFSGRQFSNSRSEMNVSTLELGDSALYLCASSPLAGNEQFFGPGTRLTVL.

In this sample, this clone turned up once. The V and J genes are TRBV4-1 and TRBJ2-7, with D possibly being TRBD2 (6 bases). This CDR3 has 14 amino acids. Germline-derived CDR1 and CDR2 are MGHRA and YSYEKL. With 0 bases removed from V and 2 bases from J, the gap between germline ends came to 8 bases. The CDR3 DNA is TGCGCCAGCAGCCAAGAGCGGGGAGCCTACGAGCAGTACTTC. Protein: CASSQERGAYEQYF.

This clone was detected once. The chain carries TRBV2 and TRBJ1-4, with D uncertain. Trimming removed 1 base at V and 4 bases at J, with 7 bases between. The CDR3 consists of 14 residues. The V gene's germline CDR1 is SNHLY and CDR2 FYNNEI. CDR3: CASSEGAINEKLFF. DNA of the CDR3: TGTGCCAGCAGTGAAGGAGCCATTAATGAAAAACTGTTTTTT.

Concerning this clone itself: It is likely a read error: a sequence one base away is far more abundant. Other DNA sequences in the sample encode the same CDR3. This sequence joins TRBV11-2 and TRBJ1-5, with 8 bases fitting TRBD1. Germline CDR1 SGHAT, CDR2 FQNNGV. This CDR3 comprises 15 residues. The CDR3 region has the DNA TGCGCCAGCAGCCCGGACAGGGTGGGCAATCAGCCCCAGCATTTT. Translating it yields CASSPDRVGNQPQHF.

The V and J genes are TRBV7-9 and TRBJ2-7; 7 bases line up with TRBD1. Germline CDR1 and CDR2: SEHNR and FQNEAQ (reference sequence). The CDR3 runs 15 residues. The V segment lost 0 bases and the J segment 2 bases; nucleotides outside the gene matches: 4. CDR3 in DNA: TGTGCCAGCAGCTTAGCGGGGACAGAAGCCTACGAGCAGTACTTC. Residues: CASSLAGTEAYEQYF.

Points on this clone: Other DNA variants within this sample encode the same CDR3. This chain joins TRBV5-4 and TRBJ2-1, with 7 bases matching TRBD1. Germline V lookup: CDR1 SGHNT, CDR2 YYREEE (reference sequence). J lost 0 bases, V lost 0 bases, and 0 bases had no gene match. The CDR3 length is 15 residues. CDR3 bases: TGTGCCAGCAGCTTGGGACAGGGCTCCTACAATGAGCAGTTCTTC. Translating it yields CASSLGQGSYNEQFF.

The genes are TRBV10-3 and TRBJ1-5; D uncertain. This CDR3 is built from 13 residues. V gave up 4 bases and J gave up 3 bases, with 7 bases separating them. Germline assignment: CDR1 ENHRY and CDR2 SYGVKD. The CDR3 protein is CAISGSDNQPQHF. As DNA, the CDR3 is TGTGCCATCAGTGGTTCAGACAATCAGCCCCAGCATTTT.

The chain employs TRBV7-9 and TRBJ1-2; no definite D call. The germline CDR1 and CDR2 sequences are SEHNR and FQNEAQ (reference sequence). The CDR3 totals 14 residues. The ends were cut back, 0 bases at V and 5 bases at J, with 10 bases in the middle. This CDR3 reads CASSLASGDYGYTF. Written as DNA, the CDR3 is TGTGCCAGCAGCTTAGCCAGCGGGGATTATGGCTACACCTTC.

V gene TRBV7-8 combines with J gene TRBJ2-7, with 7 bases fitting TRBD2. Germline CDR1 is SGHVS and CDR2 is FQNEAQ. This CDR3 region has 13 residues. Germline trimming cut 5 bases from V and 3 bases from J; bases unmatched to any gene: 4. CDR3 amino acids: CASSAGLDYEQYF. CDR3 DNA sequence: TGTGCCAGCAGCGCCGGACTAGACTACGAGCAGTACTTC. The complete variable domain, with remaining parts taken from reference TRBV7-8 and TRBJ2-7, reads GAGVSQSPRYKVAKRGQDVALRCDPISGHVSLFWYQQALGQGPEFLTYFQNEAQLDKSGLPSDRFFAERPEGSVSTLKIQRTQQEDSAVYLCASSAGLDYEQYFGPGTRLTVT.

J is TRBJ1-1 and V is TRBV2; possibly TRBD1 for D (6 bases). The V gene's germline CDR1 is SNHLY and CDR2 FYNNEI. Trimming shortened V by 2 bases and J by 5 bases, and 12 bases separated the two germline ends. The CDR3 runs to 14 residues. In DNA, the CDR3 is TGTGCCAGCAGTGAAATGGGGGCTGCTACTGAAGCTTTCTTT. It encodes CASSEMGAATEAFF.

The chain has TRBV19 and TRBJ1-2; 12 bases align to TRBD1. The CDR3 length is 15 residues. V lost 3 bases and J lost 7; bases outside the gene matches: 6. Germline-derived CDR1 and CDR2 are LNHDA and SQIVND (reference sequence). The CDR3 sequence is CASSIKGQGARGYTF. Written as DNA, the CDR3 is TGTGCCAGTAGTATTAAGGGACAGGGGGCGCGTGGCTACACCTTC.

The table lists this clone with a count of one. The chain employs TRBV5-6 and TRBJ2-7; D remains ambiguous. The CDR3 is made up of 14 amino acids. Germline values: CDR1 SGHDT, CDR2 YYEEEE. V was cut by 3 bases and J by 0 bases, with 10 bases left in between. This chain's CDR3 is CASSSSASSYEQYF. Here the CDR3 DNA reads TGTGCCAGCAGCTCGTCCGCGAGCTCCTACGAGCAGTACTTC.

The chain employs TRBV7-6 and TRBJ2-3; no clear D gene. The germline gives CDR1 SGHVS, CDR2 FNYEAQ. This CDR3 is built from 14 residues. V lost 6 bases to trimming and J lost 0 bases, with 10 bases between them. The CDR3 DNA is TGTGCCAGCAGTGTCAGGCCTAGCACAGATACGCAGTATTTT. It yields the protein CASSVRPSTDTQYF. Full variable domain (outside the CDR3, taken from reference TRBV7-6 and TRBJ2-3): GAGVSQSPRYKVTKRGQDVALRCDPISGHVSLYWYRQALGQGPEFLTYFNYEAQQDKSGLPNDRFSAERPEGSISTLTIQRTEQRDSAMYRCASSVRPSTDTQYFGPGTRLTVL.

The chain carries TRBV28 and TRBJ1-5, with D perhaps TRBD1 (6 bases). The germline gives CDR1 MDHEN, CDR2 SYDVKM. The CDR3 has 14 residues. V was pared by 7 bases and J by 2 bases, with 12 bases between. The CDR3 DNA is TGTGCCAGCATAATACAGGGCGGCAATCAGCCCCAGCATTTT. Amino acids: CASIIQGGNQPQHF. Full variable domain (remainder filled in from reference TRBV28 and TRBJ1-5): DVKVTQSSRYLVKRTGEKVFLECVQDMDHENMFWYRQDPGLGLRLIYFSYDVKMKEKGDIPEGYSVSREKKERFSLILESASTNQTSMYLCASIIQGGNQPQHFGDGTRLSIL.